The clone carrying this T cell receptor beta chain turned up a few times. This CDR3 has 14 amino acids. The ends were cut back, 3 bases at V and 5 bases at J, with 14 bases in the middle. TCRdb called the PCR reads again in MiXCR, with one record for every CDR3 protein. The sample lists a few thousand distinct CDR3 sequences, approximately 42% occurring once. The data derive from a study of immune characterization of retroperitoneal liposarcoma. The clonotype was recovered from a male donor with retroperitoneal liposarcoma. The material sequenced was tumor tissue. This sequence joins TRBV12-3 or TRBV12-4 and TRBJ2-7, with D tentatively TRBD2 (6 bases). Here the CDR3 DNA reads TGTGCCAGCAGTTTCTCCGGGAGAAGGAACGAGCAGTACTTC. It is translated as CASSFSGRRNEQYF.